This TCR beta chain was recorded in a study of blood T cell repertoires in COVID-19. Study-level information: Whether acute or convalescent, the COVID-19 samples came from the United States, Italy and Spain.

In the authors' workflow: Reference gene primers were amplified, and this amplification served to estimate nucleated cell counts. Profiling relied on immunoSEQ multiplex PCR, and the TCRdb table lists in-frame clones only, not all of them. D and trimming come from the DNA, and the V and J calls and clone size come from that table. This table has about 300,000 clones, 90% appearing once. Clinical history as reported by participants underpinned cohort assignment. V was pared by 2 bases and J by 4 bases, with 9 bases of the junction left unmatched. Per the germline V gene, CDR1 is LGHNA and CDR2 is YSLEER. This CDR3 region has 18 residues.

Sequences were obtained from PBMCs or T cells enriched from blood (not recorded which). This TCR derives from a woman aged 25 to 45 who had recovered from COVID-19. The genes are TRBV4-3 and TRBJ2-1, with TRBD2 matching over 12 bases. CDR3 DNA: TGCGCCAGCAGCCAAACCGGGTCTGGACTAGCGGGATACAATGAGCAGTTCTTC. This gives the protein CASSQTGSGLAGYNEQFF.